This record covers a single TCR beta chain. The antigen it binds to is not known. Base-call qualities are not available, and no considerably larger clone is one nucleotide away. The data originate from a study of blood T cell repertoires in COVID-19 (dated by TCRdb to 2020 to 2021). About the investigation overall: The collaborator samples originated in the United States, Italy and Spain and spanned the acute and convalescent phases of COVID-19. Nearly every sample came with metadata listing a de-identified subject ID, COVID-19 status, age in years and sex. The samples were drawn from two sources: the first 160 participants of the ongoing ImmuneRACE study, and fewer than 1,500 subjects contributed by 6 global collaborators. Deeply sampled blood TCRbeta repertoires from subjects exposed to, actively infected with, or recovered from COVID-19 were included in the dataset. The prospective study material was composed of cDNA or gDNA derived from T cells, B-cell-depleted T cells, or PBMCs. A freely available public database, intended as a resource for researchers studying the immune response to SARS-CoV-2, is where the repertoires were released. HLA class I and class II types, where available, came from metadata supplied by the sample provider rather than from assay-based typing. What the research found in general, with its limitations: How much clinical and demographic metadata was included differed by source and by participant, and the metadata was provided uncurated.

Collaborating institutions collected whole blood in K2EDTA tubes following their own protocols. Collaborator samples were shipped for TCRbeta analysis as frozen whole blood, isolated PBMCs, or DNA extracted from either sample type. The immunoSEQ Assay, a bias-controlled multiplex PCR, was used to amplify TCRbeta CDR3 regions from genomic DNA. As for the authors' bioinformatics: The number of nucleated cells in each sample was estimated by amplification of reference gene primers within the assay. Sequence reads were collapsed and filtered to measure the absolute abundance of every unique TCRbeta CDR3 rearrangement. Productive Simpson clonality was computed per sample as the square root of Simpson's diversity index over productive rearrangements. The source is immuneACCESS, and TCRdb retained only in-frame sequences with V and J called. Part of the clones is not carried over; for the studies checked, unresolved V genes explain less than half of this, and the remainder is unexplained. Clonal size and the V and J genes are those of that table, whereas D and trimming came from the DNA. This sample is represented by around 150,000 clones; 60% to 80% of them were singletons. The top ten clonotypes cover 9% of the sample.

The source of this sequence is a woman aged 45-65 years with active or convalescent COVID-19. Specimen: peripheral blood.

Here the CDR3 is given as CASREIPGLAEITDTQYF. The DNA sequence follows: TGTGCCAGCAGAGAGATTCCGGGACTAGCGGAAATCACAGATACGCAGTATTTT. The rearranged chain carries TRBV2 and TRBJ2-3; 11 junctional bases match TRBD2. Clipping removes 6 bases from V and 2 bases from J, with 13 as the unmatched junction base count. The CDR3 measures 18 amino acids from cysteine to phenylalanine. Just CDR3 DNA is preserved here, 54 bases in frame from base 1. CDR1 and CDR2 were assigned from the germline V gene as SNHLY and FYNNEI.